Below, one T cell receptor beta chain is given with its context. This clonotype showed up many times. It lacks a known antigen. The input lacks base qualities; no much larger clone sits a single base away. The CDR3 covers 15 residues, taking in both the cysteine and the phenylalanine. The kept DNA is CDR3 alone, 45 bases in frame from the first base. According to the germline V gene, CDR1 reads SGHRS and CDR2 reads YFSETQ. V drops 0 bases and J drops 4 bases, leaving 13 bases in between. cDNA was synthesized by template-switch 5'RACE using a primer with a 10-nucleotide random unique molecular identifier that tagged each TCR transcript. Every sequencing run yielded over 170 million TCR-beta sequences covering 15-18 subjects. The RNeasy kit was used for extraction of total RNA. TCR-beta VDJ regions were amplified with primers for the TCR constant region and the 5'RACE anchor, using the KAPA Real-time Library Amplification kit. A first PCR added sample indexes and Illumina adaptors, after which a second PCR increased the library yield. After Ampure bead purification, the roughly 650 bp TCR product was size-selected on a 2% E-gel SizeSelection system. Before pooling, library quality was checked on a Bioanalyzer, concentration was measured with Qubit, and libraries were quantified with the Kapa Library Quantification kit. Libraries were sequenced paired-end 2 x 150 bp on an Illumina HiSeq 2500. To increase sequence diversity, roughly 24-32% phiX was spiked into each library pool. Per the original workflow: Quality-filtered reads were processed with the UMI-based MiGEC pipeline, and over 90% of raw TCR sequences were removed by the MiGEC pipeline during error correction. VDJ genes were aligned to IMGT germline references, and each clonotype was defined by a unique CDR3 amino acid sequence together with V-J genes. Clonal expansion, Shannon diversity and CDR3 relatedness were evaluated with VDJtools (CalcPairwiseDistances, ClusterSamples), while phylogenetic trees were built in CLCbio workbench. Expanded clones were defined as having at least 8 unique UMIs, based on coefficient-of-variation modelling across technical triplicates. Using fastp trimming at Q25 and MiXCR clonotype assembly, TCRdb reanalyzed the public sequencing data and kept in-frame beta chains. CDR3 protein duplicates are merged, each entry listing the most common genes and DNA. It is TCRdb's table, rather than the study itself, that gives the V and J calls and clone size. For this sample there are about 95,000 distinct CDR3 sequences; approximately 3.3% appear just once. The top ten clones comprise around 6% of the sample.

For unsorted PBMC libraries, 2 million PBMCs were used after storage in RNAlater at -80 degrees C until RNA extraction. Multiple sclerosis patients were enrolled in a US clinical protocol evaluating disease progression by magnetic resonance imaging. Peripheral blood was subjected to Ficoll-Hypaque density gradient centrifugation to isolate PBMCs, which were then cryopreserved in liquid nitrogen. The entry originates in a study of neurological immune-mediated disorders (dated by TCRdb to the late 2010s). Some background on the complete study: Among the roughly 34 multiple sclerosis patients, relapsing-remitting MS was present in some 30 and secondary progressive MS was present in 3. Peripheral blood TCR-beta repertoires from patients with HTLV-I-associated myelopathy (HAM/TSP), patients with multiple sclerosis, and healthy controls were compared in the study using UMI-based sequencing. The roughly 110 TCR-beta libraries included longitudinal samples, technical triplicates and paired sorted CD4+ and CD8+ T-cell subsets alongside PBMC samples. The cohort included about 70 subjects: approximately 15 with HAM/TSP, roughly 34 with multiple sclerosis, and approximately 20 healthy controls. What the research found in general, with its limitations: The MS cluster showed no association with clinical or MRI features, and the authors stated that larger cohorts are needed. Repertoires from 18 of 34 MS patients were grouped by phylogenetic analysis into a cluster of related CDR3 sequences, suggesting a possible repertoire-level signature. The highest TCR clonal expansion was observed in HAM/TSP patients, whereas the lowest was observed in MS patients, even when compared with healthy controls. No identical CDR3 amino acid sequences were found to be shared among expanded clones across subjects, suggesting that TCR-beta repertoires were private in all groups.

Sequences were obtained from PBMCs. The rearranged chain carries TRBV5-1 and TRBJ1-1; the D gene is possibly TRBD1, with 5 bases matching. The TCR comes from a young woman with multiple sclerosis. This receptor has the CDR3 CASSLATDVGTEAFF. The base sequence is TGCGCCAGCAGCTTGGCGACAGATGTCGGCACTGAAGCTTTCTTT.